This TCR beta chain was identified during a study of OX40 agonist ivuxolimab in advanced cancers. Using immunoSEQ multiplex PCR, the repertoire was profiled, and TCRdb retains in-frame clones only, with some absent. The repertoire consists of approximately 70,000 clones, with 75% to 85% occurring once and the leading ten covering roughly 0.4%. The V and J ends lost 3 bases and 0 bases respectively, with 10 bases between them. The CDR3 covers 15 residues. Germline V gives CDR1 SGHTA, CDR2 FQGNSA. This receptor was identified in an adult with an advanced solid tumor such as melanoma, head and neck, liver or kidney cancer. The genes are TRBV7-2 and TRBJ2-3, with D hard to call. Source: CD4+ or CD8+ T cells sorted from blood, taken in a trial of the OX40 agonist ivuxolimab. For the CDR3, the DNA is TGTGCCAGCAGCTTGCAACCATCTAGCACAGATACGCAGTATTTT. It specifies CASSLQPSSTDTQYF.